These 6 T cell receptor beta chains were all obtained from the same sample, sequenced in a study of cytomegalovirus exposure and HLA in healthy donors. Amplification used 60 Vbeta primers and 13 Jbeta primers. The method was immunoSEQ multiplex PCR; TCRdb's version includes in-frame clones alone and lacks a portion of them. The sample includes around 150,000 clones, over 75% of them seen just once. The sequenced material came from PBMCs. Every receptor here comes from a male donor in good health and CMV-seronegative.

This CDR3 reads CASSLAAGYEQYF. CDR3 sequence (DNA): TGTGCCAGCAGCTTAGCTGCCGGCTACGAGCAGTACTTC. This chain joins TRBV7-2 and TRBJ2-7; no reliable D call. V gave up 0 bases and J gave up 3 bases, with 6 bases separating them. CDR1 is SGHTA and CDR2 is FQGNSA in the germline V gene. This CDR3 has 13 amino acids. Variable domain in full (rest from reference TRBV7-2 and TRBJ2-7): GAGVSQSPSNKVTEKGKDVELRCDPISGHTALYWYRQSLGQGLEFLIYFQGNSAPDKSGLPSDRFSAERTGGSVSTLTIQRTQQEDSAVYLCASSLAAGYEQYFGPGTRLTVT.

V gene TRBV11-1 combines with J gene TRBJ2-3; TRBD2 matches 8 bases. Germline CDR1 SGHAT, CDR2 FQDESV (reference sequence). The J segment lost 6 bases and the V segment lost 2 bases, leaving 7 bases of the junction unmatched. The CDR3 runs 15 residues. CDR3 DNA: TGTGCCAGCAGCTTACGACCGGGGGGGTCCGATACGCAGTATTTT. This gives the protein CASSLRPGGSDTQYF. The full variable domain, in which reference TRBV11-1 and TRBJ2-3 provide the parts outside the CDR3, is EAEVAQSPRYKITEKSQAVAFWCDPISGHATLYWYRQILGQGPELLVQFQDESVVDDSQLPKDRFSAERLKGVDSTLKIQPAELGDSAMYLCASSLRPGGSDTQYFGPGTRLTVL.

This clone was found a few times. V and J are TRBV7-3 and TRBJ2-1; 9 bases match TRBD2. The CDR3 has 15 residues. V shed 5 bases, J shed 5 bases, and the junction held 7 bases outside the gene matches. The V gene's germline CDR1 is SGHTA and CDR2 FQGTGA. The CDR3 here is CASSVSGSSNNEQFF. CDR3 nucleotide sequence: TGTGCCAGCAGCGTTAGCGGGAGTAGTAACAATGAGCAGTTCTTC.

The J gene is TRBJ2-7, the V gene TRBV27; 8 bases agree with TRBD1. CDR3 length equals 16 residues. Germline values: CDR1 MNHEY, CDR2 SMNVEV (reference sequence). J was trimmed by 3 bases and V by 3 bases; bases with no gene match: 10. The CDR3 protein is CASSFLAQGGNYEQYF. The CDR3 nucleotides are TGTGCCAGCAGTTTCCTAGCACAGGGGGGCAACTACGAGCAGTACTTC.

J is TRBJ1-1 and V is TRBV30, with D unresolved. CDR1 and CDR2 from the germline V gene are GTSNPN and SVGIG (reference sequence). The V and J ends lost 5 bases and 10 bases respectively, with 14 bases between them. The CDR3 spans 11 residues. DNA of the CDR3: TGTGCCTGGTCACCGAATACCGGAGCTTTCTTT. Translation: CAWSPNTGAFF.

This rearrangement joins TRBV19 to TRBJ1-2, with D possibly matching TRBD1 (6 bases). This CDR3 is built from 15 residues. Germline values: CDR1 LNHDA, CDR2 SQIVND (reference sequence). The V gene lost 5 bases and the J gene lost 4 bases, with 17 bases spanning the gap. CDR3 sequence reads: CASSFDRPGSYGYTF. Here the CDR3 DNA reads TGTGCCAGTAGTTTCGACAGGCCCGGAAGCTATGGCTACACCTTC.